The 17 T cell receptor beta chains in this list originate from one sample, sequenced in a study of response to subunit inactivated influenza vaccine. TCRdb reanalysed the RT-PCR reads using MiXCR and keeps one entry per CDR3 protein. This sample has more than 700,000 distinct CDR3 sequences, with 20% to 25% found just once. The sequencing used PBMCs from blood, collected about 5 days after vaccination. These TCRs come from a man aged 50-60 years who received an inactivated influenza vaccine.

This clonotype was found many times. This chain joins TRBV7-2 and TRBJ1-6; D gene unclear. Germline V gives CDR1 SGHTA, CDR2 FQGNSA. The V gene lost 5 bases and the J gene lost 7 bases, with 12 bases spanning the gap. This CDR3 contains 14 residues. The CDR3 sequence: CASSGGRSNSPLHF. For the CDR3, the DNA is TGTGCCAGCAGCGGAGGGAGGAGCAATTCACCCCTCCACTTT.

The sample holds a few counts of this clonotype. In DNA, the CDR3 is TGCGCCAGCAGCCGACAGCGCAAAGCGGGCGCTGAAGCTTTCTTT. Translated, it gives CASSRQRKAGAEAFF. The chain combines TRBV4-1 with TRBJ1-1, with a tentative D call TRBD1 (5 bases). Trimming took off 4 bases at V and 6 bases at J, with 18 bases between the two ends. CDR3 size: 15 residues. CDR1 and CDR2 (germline): MGHRA, YSYEKL.

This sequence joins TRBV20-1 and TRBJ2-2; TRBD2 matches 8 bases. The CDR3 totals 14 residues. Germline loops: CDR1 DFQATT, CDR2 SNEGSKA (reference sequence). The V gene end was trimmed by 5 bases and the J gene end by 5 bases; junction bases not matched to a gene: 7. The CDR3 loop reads CSAATGTRTGELFF. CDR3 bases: TGCAGTGCTGCAACCGGGACTAGGACCGGGGAGCTGTTTTTT.

The CDR3 bases are TGTGCCAGCAGCTTAGTGTTTAGGAGGACAGGGACCTCCTACGAGCAGTACTTC. This codes for CASSLVFRRTGTSYEQYF. The gene calls are TRBV11-1 and TRBJ2-7; 8 positions match TRBD1. V was clipped by 1 base and J by 0 bases; unmatched bases: 11. Looked up from germline, CDR1 is SGHAT and CDR2 is FQDESV (reference sequence). The CDR3 runs to 18 residues.

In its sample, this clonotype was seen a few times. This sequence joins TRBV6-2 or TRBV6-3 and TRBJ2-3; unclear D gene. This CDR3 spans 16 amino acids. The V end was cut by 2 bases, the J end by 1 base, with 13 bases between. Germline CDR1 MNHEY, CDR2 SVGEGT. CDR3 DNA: TGTGCCAGCAGTTACGGCTCAGGATCACGCACAGATACGCAGTATTTT. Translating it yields CASSYGSGSRTDTQYF.

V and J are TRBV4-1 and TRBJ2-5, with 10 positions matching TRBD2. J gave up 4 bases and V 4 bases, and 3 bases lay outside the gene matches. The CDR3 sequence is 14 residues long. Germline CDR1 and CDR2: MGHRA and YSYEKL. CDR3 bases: TGCGCCAGCAGCCGAGCGGGAGGGGTAGAGACCCAGTACTTC. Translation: CASSRAGGVETQYF.

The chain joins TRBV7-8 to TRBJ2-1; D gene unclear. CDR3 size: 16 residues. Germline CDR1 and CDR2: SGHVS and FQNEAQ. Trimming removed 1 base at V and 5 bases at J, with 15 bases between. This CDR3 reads CASSLGWAGTNNEQFF. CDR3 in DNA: TGTGCCAGCAGCTTAGGGTGGGCAGGAACTAACAATGAGCAGTTCTTC.

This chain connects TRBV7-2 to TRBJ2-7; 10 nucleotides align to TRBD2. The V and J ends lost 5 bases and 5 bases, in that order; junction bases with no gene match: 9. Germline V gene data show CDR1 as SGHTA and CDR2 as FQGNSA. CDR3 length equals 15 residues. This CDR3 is CASSLQAGGPHEQYF. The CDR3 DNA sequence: TGTGCCAGCAGCCTCCAAGCGGGAGGGCCCCACGAGCAGTACTTC.

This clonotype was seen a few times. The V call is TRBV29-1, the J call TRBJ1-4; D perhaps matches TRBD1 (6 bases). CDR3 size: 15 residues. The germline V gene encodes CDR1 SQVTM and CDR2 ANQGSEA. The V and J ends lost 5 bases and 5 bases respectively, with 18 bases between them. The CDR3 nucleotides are TGCAGCGTTAAGGGTTCGACAGGAGGGAATGAAAAACTGTTTTTT. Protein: CSVKGSTGGNEKLFF.

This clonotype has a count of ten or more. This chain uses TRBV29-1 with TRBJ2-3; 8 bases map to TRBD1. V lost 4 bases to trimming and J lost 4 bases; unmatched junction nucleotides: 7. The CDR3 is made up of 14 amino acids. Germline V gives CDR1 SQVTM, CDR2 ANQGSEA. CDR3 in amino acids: CSVVTDRDPDTQYF. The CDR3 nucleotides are TGCAGCGTTGTGACGGACAGGGATCCAGATACGCAGTATTTT.

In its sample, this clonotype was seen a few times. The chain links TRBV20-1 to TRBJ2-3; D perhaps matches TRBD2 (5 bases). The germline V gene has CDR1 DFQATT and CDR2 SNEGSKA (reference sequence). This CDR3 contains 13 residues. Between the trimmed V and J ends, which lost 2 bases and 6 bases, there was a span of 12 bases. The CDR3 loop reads CSARSGLLDTQYF. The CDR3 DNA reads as TGCAGTGCTAGATCCGGACTTTTGGATACGCAGTATTTT.

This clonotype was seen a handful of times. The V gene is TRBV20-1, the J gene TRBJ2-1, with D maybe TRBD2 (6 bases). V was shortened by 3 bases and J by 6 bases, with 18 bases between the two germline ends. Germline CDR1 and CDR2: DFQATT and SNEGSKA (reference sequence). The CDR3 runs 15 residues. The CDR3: CSASPGGGTSNEQFF. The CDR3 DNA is TGCAGTGCTAGTCCCGGAGGCGGGACTTCCAATGAGCAGTTCTTC.

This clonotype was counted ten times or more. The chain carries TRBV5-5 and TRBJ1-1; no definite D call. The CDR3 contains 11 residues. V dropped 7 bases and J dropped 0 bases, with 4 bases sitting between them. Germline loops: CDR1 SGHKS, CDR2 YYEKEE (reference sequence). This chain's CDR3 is CASEMNTEAFF. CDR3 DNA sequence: TGTGCCAGCGAAATGAACACTGAAGCTTTCTTT.

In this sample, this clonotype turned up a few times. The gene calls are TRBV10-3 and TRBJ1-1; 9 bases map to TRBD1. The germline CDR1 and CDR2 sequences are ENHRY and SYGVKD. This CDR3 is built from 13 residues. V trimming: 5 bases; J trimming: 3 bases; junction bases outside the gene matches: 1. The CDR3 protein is CAISTGGYTEAFF. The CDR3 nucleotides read TGTGCCATCAGTACAGGGGGCTACACTGAAGCTTTCTTT.

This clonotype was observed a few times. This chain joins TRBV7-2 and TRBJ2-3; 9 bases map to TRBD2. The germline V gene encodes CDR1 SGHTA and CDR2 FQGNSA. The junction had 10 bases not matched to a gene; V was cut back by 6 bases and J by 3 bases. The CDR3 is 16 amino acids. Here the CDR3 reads CASSSRGGARTDTQYF. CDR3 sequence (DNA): TGTGCCAGCAGTTCTCGCGGGGGGGCGAGGACAGATACGCAGTATTTT.

DNA of the CDR3: TGCAGTGCTAGAGGGGGCTCTAGCACAGATACGCAGTATTTT. Translation: CSARGGSSTDTQYF. This chain uses TRBV20-1 with TRBJ2-3; weak D call: TRBD1 (5 bases). CDR1 DFQATT and CDR2 SNEGSKA come from the germline V gene (reference sequence). Trimming removed 1 base at V and 0 bases at J, with 8 bases between. CDR3 length: 14 residues.

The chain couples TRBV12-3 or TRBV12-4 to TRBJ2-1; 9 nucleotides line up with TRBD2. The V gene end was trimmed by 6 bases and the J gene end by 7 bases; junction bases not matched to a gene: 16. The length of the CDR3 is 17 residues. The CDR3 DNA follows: TGTGCCAGCAGGGGAGGCGGGGGGGGCTCTCGCTGGAATGAGCAGTTCTTC. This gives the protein CASRGGGGGSRWNEQFF.